A single sample gave rise to the 27 T cell receptor beta chains below, sequenced in a study of beta chain features in type 1 diabetes. The isolated RNA, all of it, was reverse transcribed, so expressed TCRB transcripts were what got sequenced. Assay: immunoSEQ multiplex PCR; the TCRdb copy retains only in-frame clones and omits some. The sample lists under 50,000 clones, about 51% seen once, with 2.1% in the top ten. Sequenced material: Tregs from blood. These receptor sequences come from a woman aged 18-29 years in good health.

In this sample, this clone turned up a few times. The genes are TRBV4-3 and TRBJ2-1, with TRBD2 matching over 7 bases. The trim removed 0 bases at V and 3 bases at J, leaving 2 bases unmatched. This CDR3 has 15 residues. The germline V gene has CDR1 LGHNA and CDR2 YSLEER. The CDR3 DNA follows: TGCGCCAGCAGCCAAGATGAGCGGGGCTACAATGAGCAGTTCTTC. Translated, it gives CASSQDERGYNEQFF.

The chain employs TRBV6-6 and TRBJ2-1; 9 bases are a match to TRBD2. Germline trimming cut 5 bases from V and 6 bases from J; bases unmatched to any gene: 11. This CDR3 spans 16 amino acids. Germline values: CDR1 MNHNY, CDR2 SVGAGI (reference sequence). CDR3 in amino acids: CASSIAGVGGGNEQFF. Here the CDR3 DNA reads TGTGCCAGCAGTATAGCGGGAGTGGGGGGGGGCAATGAGCAGTTCTTC.

V gene TRBV4-2 combines with J gene TRBJ2-5; TRBD2 matches at 8 bases. This CDR3 is 15 amino acids long. The germline gives CDR1 LGHNA, CDR2 YNFKEQ. V was pared by 2 bases and J by 5 bases, with 7 bases of the junction left unmatched. CDR3 sequence reads: CASSQTSREGETQYF. The CDR3, as DNA: TGTGCCAGCAGCCAAACATCTCGGGAGGGCGAGACCCAGTACTTC.

To note about this clone: Other DNA sequences in the same sample also yield this CDR3. The chain carries TRBV18 and TRBJ1-2; 10 bases map to TRBD1. This CDR3 has 15 residues. V dropped 2 bases and J dropped 7; count of bases not matched to a gene: 7. Germline assignment: CDR1 KGHSH and CDR2 LQKENI. CDR3 sequence: CASSPAGTGVSGYTF. CDR3 in DNA: TGTGCCAGCTCACCAGCCGGGACAGGGGTCTCTGGCTACACCTTC.

This clone was observed a handful of times. The chain has TRBV30 and TRBJ1-2; possible D gene TRBD1, 6 bases. The ends were cut back, 3 bases at V and 8 bases at J, with 10 bases in the middle. The CDR3 covers 11 residues. The germline V gene encodes CDR1 GTSNPN and CDR2 SVGIG (reference sequence). The CDR3 sequence: CAWRGAQGYTF. DNA of the CDR3: TGTGCCTGGAGGGGGGCTCAGGGCTACACCTTC.

This chain joins TRBV11-2 and TRBJ2-2; 7 bases line up with TRBD1. V trimming: 3 bases; J trimming: 6 bases; junction bases outside the gene matches: 4. CDR3 length equals 14 residues. Germline V gene data show CDR1 as SGHAT and CDR2 as FQNNGV. CDR3 DNA sequence: TGTGCCAGCAGCTTTCTGACAGGGTCCGGGGAGCTGTTTTTT. It translates to CASSFLTGSGELFF.

This CDR3 is CASRYRDSGYEQYF. CDR3 sequence (DNA): TGTGCCAGCAGGTACCGGGACTCAGGCTACGAGCAGTACTTC. The chain links TRBV6-1 to TRBJ2-7, with D possibly matching TRBD2 (6 bases). The V gene's germline CDR1 is MNHNS and CDR2 SASEGT. The V end was cut by 6 bases, the J end by 3 bases, with 15 bases between. The CDR3 has 14 residues.

This clone was picked up one time. The J gene is TRBJ2-1, the V gene TRBV20-1; D is uncertain. The germline V gene has CDR1 DFQATT and CDR2 SNEGSKA (reference sequence). V shed 3 bases and J shed 5 bases, with 2 bases lying between them. The length of the CDR3 is 10 residues. The CDR3 DNA reads TGCAGTGCTAGCAACAATGAGCAGTTCTTC. It encodes CSASNNEQFF.

The chain carries TRBV28 and TRBJ2-3; 12 nucleotides match TRBD2. Germline V gene sequence: CDR1 MDHEN, CDR2 SYDVKM. V shed 6 bases and J 6 bases; nucleotides not matched to a gene: 7. The CDR3 consists of 15 residues. The CDR3 DNA reads TGTGCCAGCAGCGTGGGACTAGCGGGCGTCGATACGCAGTATTTT. Translating gives CASSVGLAGVDTQYF. Full variable domain (missing parts from reference TRBV28 and TRBJ2-3): DVKVTQSSRYLVKRTGEKVFLECVQDMDHENMFWYRQDPGLGLRLIYFSYDVKMKEKGDIPEGYSVSREKKERFSLILESASTNQTSMYLCASSVGLAGVDTQYFGPGTRLTVL.

This clone was picked up a small number of times. The V gene is TRBV4-3, the J gene TRBJ1-4, with D unresolved. The V end was cut by 3 bases, the J end by 8 bases, with 16 bases between. The CDR3 contains 15 residues. Germline V gene sequence: CDR1 LGHNA, CDR2 YSLEER. The DNA for the CDR3 is TGCGCCAGCAGCCAGGATCACAACGGACTCGAAAAACTGTTTTTT. It specifies CASSQDHNGLEKLFF.

This clone has a handful of counts. V usage is TRBV6-5 and J usage is TRBJ1-1, with D uncertain. V was clipped by 5 bases and J by 8 bases, with 12 bases between them. CDR1 is MNHEY and CDR2 is SVGAGI in the germline V gene. The CDR3 contains 12 residues. DNA for the CDR3: TGTGCCAGCAGTCCCCTTGGCAGAGAAGCTTTCTTT. Its protein is CASSPLGREAFF.

In this sample, this clone turned up a few times. The chain uses TRBV30 and TRBJ2-5; D ambiguous. V lost 2 bases to trimming and J lost 4 bases, with 8 bases between them. Germline V gives CDR1 GTSNPN, CDR2 SVGIG (reference sequence). CDR3 length: 12 residues. As DNA, the CDR3 is TGTGCCTGGAGTCGCGACACAGAGACCCAGTACTTC. It yields the protein CAWSRDTETQYF. The full variable domain, in which reference TRBV30 and TRBJ2-5 provide the parts outside the CDR3, is SQTIHQWPATLVQPVGSPLSLECTVEGTSNPNLYWYRQAAGRGLQLLFYSVGIGQISSEVPQNLSASRPQDRQFILSSKKLLLSDSGFYLCAWSRDTETQYFGPGTRLLVL.

The rearrangement joins TRBV5-1 to TRBJ2-1; the D gene is possibly TRBD2 (5 bases). The germline V gene has CDR1 SGHRS and CDR2 YFSETQ. The CDR3 is 15 residues long. The V and J ends lost 1 base and 7 bases respectively, with 15 bases between them. CDR3 DNA: TGCGCCAGCAGCTTGAAGACGCGGACTTTGAATGAGCAGTTCTTC. Protein product: CASSLKTRTLNEQFF.

J is TRBJ2-2 and V is TRBV25-1; possibly TRBD1 for D (6 bases). The germline V gene has CDR1 MGHDK and CDR2 SYGVNS. The CDR3 length is 16 residues. Trimming removed 2 bases at V and 6 bases at J, with 16 bases between. CDR3 nucleotides: TGTGCCAGCAGTGAACGTGGGGGCCAATGGGCCGGGGAGCTGTTTTTT. Amino acids: CASSERGGQWAGELFF. The full variable domain, rest sourced from reference TRBV25-1 and TRBJ2-2, is EADIYQTPRYLVIGTGKKITLECSQTMGHDKMYWYQQDPGMELHLIHYSYGVNSTEKGDLSSESTVSRIRTEHFPLTLESARPSHTSQYLCASSERGGQWAGELFFGEGSRLTVL.

The chain has TRBV30 and TRBJ2-5; no reliable D call. The CDR3 extends over 14 amino acids. Deletions cut 2 bases from V and 6 bases from J, with 16 bases between. Germline CDR1 and CDR2: GTSNPN and SVGIG (reference sequence). The CDR3 here is CAWSPLYLAKTQYF. The CDR3 DNA is TGTGCCTGGAGTCCCCTATACCTTGCGAAGACCCAGTACTTC. The variable domain in full, completed from reference TRBV30 and TRBJ2-5, reads SQTIHQWPATLVQPVGSPLSLECTVEGTSNPNLYWYRQAAGRGLQLLFYSVGIGQISSEVPQNLSASRPQDRQFILSSKKLLLSDSGFYLCAWSPLYLAKTQYFGPGTRLLVL.

This clone has more than one count but fewer than ten. The DNA of the CDR3 is TGCAGCGTTGCACCGACTATCCAAGAGACCCAGTACTTC. This gives the protein CSVAPTIQETQYF. The V and J genes are TRBV29-1 and TRBJ2-5, with D perhaps TRBD2 (5 bases). Germline V lookup: CDR1 SQVTM, CDR2 ANQGSEA. This CDR3 contains 13 residues. V was pared by 4 bases and J by 1 base, with 10 bases between.

The V and J genes are TRBV7-9 and TRBJ2-1, with 8 bases matching TRBD2. Germline-derived CDR1 and CDR2 are SEHNR and FQNEAQ (reference sequence). V lost 4 bases, J lost 0 bases, and 8 bases stayed unmatched. This CDR3 spans 17 amino acids. CDR3 coding DNA: TGTGCCAGCAGCTCCACAAGCGGGAGCGGCTCCTACAATGAGCAGTTCTTC. Encoded protein: CASSSTSGSGSYNEQFF.

The genes are TRBV7-2 and TRBJ1-6, with a possible D match to TRBD1 (6 bases). Germline V gene sequence: CDR1 SGHTA, CDR2 FQGNSA. Trimming removed 3 bases at V and 7 bases at J, with 16 bases between. This CDR3 has 16 amino acids. This CDR3 is CASSFHRGSPNSPLHF. CDR3 nucleotides: TGTGCCAGCAGCTTCCATAGGGGGAGTCCGAATTCACCCCTCCACTTT.

Written as DNA, the CDR3 is TGTGCCAGCAGTGAAGCCTTCCTAACAGATACGCAGTATTTT. Amino acids: CASSEAFLTDTQYF. This sequence joins TRBV6-1 and TRBJ2-3; D is uncertain. This CDR3 spans 14 amino acids. Germline V CDR1 and CDR2: MNHNS, SASEGT. Trimming stripped 0 bases from V and 3 bases from J, with 7 bases between.

This clone was counted between two and nine times. This chain's CDR3 is CASSSDWETQYF. As DNA, the CDR3 is TGCGCCAGCAGCAGCGATTGGGAGACCCAGTACTTC. This chain links TRBV5-1 with TRBJ2-5, with D uncertain. V was pared by 4 bases and J by 5 bases, with 9 bases between. Per the germline V gene, CDR1 is SGHRS and CDR2 is YFSETQ. The CDR3 loop spans 12 amino acids.

This clone was observed a handful of times. Here the CDR3 reads CASSLRGRLANSYEQYF. CDR3 DNA: TGTGCCAGCAGCTTAAGGGGCCGACTAGCTAACTCCTACGAGCAGTACTTC. The rearrangement links TRBV7-2 to TRBJ2-7; 7 nucleotides line up with TRBD2. The germline gives CDR1 SGHTA, CDR2 FQGNSA. This CDR3 comprises 17 residues. With V trimmed by 2 bases and J by 0 bases, 10 bases remained unmatched.

The chain is built from TRBV2 and TRBJ2-1; TRBD2 matches at 8 bases. J was trimmed by 7 bases and V by 7 bases; bases with no gene match: 9. Germline CDR1 and CDR2: SNHLY and FYNNEI. CDR3 size: 14 residues. CDR3 nucleotides: TGTGCCAGCAAAACGGGAGGGCCTGAAAATGAGCAGTTCTTC. Translated, it gives CASKTGGPENEQFF. Together with reference TRBV2 and TRBJ2-1, the CDR3 gives the full variable domain: EPEVTQTPSHQVTQMGQEVILRCVPISNHLYFYWYRQILGQKVEFLVSFYNNEISEKSEIFDDQFSVERPDGSNFTLKIRSTKLEDSAMYFCASKTGGPENEQFFGPGTRLTVL.

This sequence joins TRBV11-2 and TRBJ2-4, with D possibly matching TRBD1 (6 bases). The CDR3 has 12 amino acids. Per germline, CDR1 SGHAT and CDR2 FQNNGV. Trimming pared 3 bases from V and 9 bases from J, leaving 9 bases between. CDR3 bases: TGTGCCAGCAGCTTGCAGGGGACCATTCAGTACTTC. This sequence encodes CASSLQGTIQYF.

This chain joins TRBV28 and TRBJ1-2; maybe TRBD1 (6 bases). From germline, CDR1 is MDHEN and CDR2 SYDVKM. This CDR3 is built from 15 residues. The V end lost 5 bases, the J end lost 4 bases, and 17 bases lay between the germline ends. In DNA, the CDR3 is TGTGCCAGCAGTCCCGCAGAAGGGGGTTTCTATGGCTACACCTTC. Amino acids: CASSPAEGGFYGYTF.

The CDR3 DNA follows: TGTGCCAGCAGCTTAGGCCCGGGTTACGAAAAACTGTTTTTT. This codes for CASSLGPGYEKLFF. The chain has TRBV7-8 and TRBJ1-4, with D unresolved. V shed 1 base and J shed 8 bases, with 11 bases lying between them. From germline, CDR1 is SGHVS and CDR2 FQNEAQ. The CDR3 length is 14 residues.

V is TRBV7-9 and J is TRBJ2-7; the D gene is possibly TRBD2 (6 bases). The CDR3 spans 14 residues. Germline V gene data show CDR1 as SEHNR and CDR2 as FQNEAQ (reference sequence). Trimming stripped 5 bases from V and 2 bases from J, with 13 bases between. In DNA, the CDR3 is TGTGCCAGCAGCGGCATAGCGGTAACCTACGAGCAGTACTTC. Protein: CASSGIAVTYEQYF.

J is TRBJ2-7 and V is TRBV11-2; 9 bases agree with TRBD1. CDR3 length: 14 amino acids. Germline trimming cut 1 base from V and 3 bases from J; bases unmatched to any gene: 1. Looked up from germline, CDR1 is SGHAT and CDR2 is FQNNGV. As DNA, the CDR3 is TGTGCCAGCAGCTTAGTGACAGGGGGCTACGAGCAGTACTTC. Its protein is CASSLVTGGYEQYF.